This T cell receptor beta chain was captured by sequencing in a study of T cell responses to AZD1222 COVID-19 vaccine. Across the study: Doses given second, at about 4 or about 12 weeks, were pooled. General study results and limits: At study baseline, merely six AZD1222 recipients were seropositive.

CDR1 is LGHDT, CDR2 YNNKEL, per germline (reference sequence). V dropped 0 bases and J dropped 7; count of bases not matched to a gene: 7. The CDR3 consists of 17 residues. TCRdb keeps only in-frame clones here, not all; method: immunoSEQ multiplex PCR. The table records about 100,000 clones, 85% to 90% of them present only once. Regarding this clone: The antigen is unknown.

Sequenced material: peripheral blood, taken on day 0 of AZD1222 vaccination. The rearrangement uses TRBV3-1 (or the pseudogene TRBV3-2) and TRBJ1-6; TRBD1 matches 9 bases. The sequence came from an adult in good health. The CDR3 region is CASSQDPGQGPNSPLHF. The CDR3 nucleotides are TGTGCCAGCAGCCAAGATCCTGGACAGGGGCCCAATTCACCCCTCCACTTT.